Reported below is one TCR beta chain. Compared with germline, one end of the junction differs, possibly owing to a read error. This specimen comes from a study of quantifying T cell responses using KT2 cells. Whole-study context: RNA was reverse transcribed with TCR alpha and beta constant-region primers.

The CDR3 consists of 13 residues. Germline V gene data show CDR1 as SGHVT and CDR2 as SQSDAQ. An oligo carrying a UMI was ligated to the cDNA 3' end. The first PCR ran 4 to 5 cycles with an equimolar RC1.1 and RC1.2 beta primer mix. TCRdb used MiXCR to reprocess the UMI-ligation and nested PCR reads, holding one entry per CDR3 protein. The data show 25,000 to 35,000 distinct CDR3 sequences, 9% to 12% seen once. This rearrangement joins TRBV7-4 to TRBJ1-3, with unresolved D. Sequences were obtained from PBMCs spiked with cells of the T cell clone KT2. The source is a human donor. In DNA, the CDR3 is TGTGCCAGCAGCTCTATCCGGGCCCAGGCCCACCTATTT. As protein: CASSSIRAQAHLF. Looking up the rest from reference TRBV7-4 and TRBJ1-3 gives the full variable domain: GAGVSQSPRYKVAKRGRDVALRCDSISGHVTLYWYRQTLGQGSEVLTYSQSDAQRDKSGRPSGRFSAERPERSVSTLKIQRTEQGDSAVYLCASSSIRAQAHLFGEGSWLTVV.